This T cell receptor (beta chain) was found in a study of blood T cell repertoires in COVID-19. Study information: Samples came from the United States, Italy and Spain, spanning acute and convalescent COVID-19. T cells, B-cell-depleted T cells, or PBMCs provided the cDNA or gDNA that served as material.

Germline V gene sequence: CDR1 SGDLS, CDR2 YYNGEE. The CDR3 extends over 13 amino acids. The junction had 6 bases not matched to a gene; V was cut back by 2 bases and J by 11 bases. Per the study methods: Quantification of nucleated cells was approximated via reference gene primer amplification. Sequenced by immunoSEQ multiplex PCR; TCRdb stores in-frame clones only, minus some. V and J calls and clone size are copied from that table; D and trimming were computed from the DNA. Here the sample spans roughly 90,000 clones, approximately 85% being singletons. The receptor was isolated from a human donor in a cohort sampled during active COVID-19. Source material: peripheral blood. The rearrangement uses TRBV9 and TRBJ2-1; 8 bases are a match to TRBD1. Here the CDR3 reads CASSVDGQGKQFF. The CDR3 DNA reads as TGTGCCAGCAGCGTCGATGGACAGGGTAAGCAGTTCTTC.